Following are 25 T cell receptor beta chains from one sample sequenced in a study of shared clonotypes between healthy human individuals. Sequencing used immunoSEQ multiplex PCR; TCRdb keeps in-frame clones, though not all of them. The sample contains over a million clones, roughly 96% of which appear only once. The sequenced sample was naive CD4+ T cells sorted from blood. Subset reported: CD45RA+ positively selected. These receptor sequences come from a man aged 30 to 45 in good health.

The chain couples TRBV28 to TRBJ2-2; possibly TRBD2 for D (5 bases). The V gene lost 10 bases and the J gene lost 4 bases, with 13 bases spanning the gap. The CDR3 loop spans 13 amino acids. Germline V gene lookup returns CDR1 MDHEN and CDR2 SYDVKM. The CDR3 sequence: CATGIRITGELFF. CDR3 nucleotide sequence: TGTGCCACCGGGATTCGGATCACCGGGGAGCTGTTTTTT.

V usage is TRBV5-8 and J usage is TRBJ2-1, with a weak D call TRBD2 (6 bases). The CDR3 length is 15 residues. Germline V lookup: CDR1 SGHTS, CDR2 YDEGEE. The germline V and J ends were trimmed by 2 bases and 10 bases, with 19 bases remaining between them. Here the CDR3 reads CASSFGRLARGEQFF. CDR3 sequence (DNA): TGTGCCAGCAGCTTCGGACGTCTAGCGCGCGGGGAGCAGTTCTTC.

This chain links TRBV4-3 with TRBJ2-2; 11 bases match TRBD2. V shed 3 bases, J shed 1 base, and the junction held 4 bases outside the gene matches. This CDR3 spans 17 amino acids. Germline CDR1 is LGHNA and CDR2 is YSLEER. CDR3 DNA: TGCGCCAGCAGCCACCCGGGACTAGCGGAGAACACCGGGGAGCTGTTTTTT. Its translation is CASSHPGLAENTGELFF.

The rearrangement joins TRBV2 to TRBJ1-1; D gene unclear. The CDR3 runs to 11 residues. V dropped 7 bases and J dropped 5 bases, with 8 bases sitting between them. Germline V gene sequence: CDR1 SNHLY, CDR2 FYNNEI. CDR3 amino acids: CASKRETEAFF. DNA for the CDR3: TGTGCCAGCAAGCGTGAGACTGAAGCTTTCTTT.

With regard to this clone: Other DNA sequences in the sample encode the same CDR3. The rearrangement uses TRBV18 and TRBJ2-5; D not certain. V lost 0 bases, J lost 1 base, and 3 bases lay in between. The CDR3 has 13 amino acids. Germline V gene data show CDR1 as KGHSH and CDR2 as LQKENI. CDR3 in amino acids: CASSPPGQETQYF. CDR3 DNA sequence: TGTGCCAGCTCACCACCAGGCCAAGAGACCCAGTACTTC.

The rearrangement uses TRBV5-1 and TRBJ2-7; a possible D gene is TRBD1 (6 bases). The CDR3 loop spans 15 amino acids. CDR1 and CDR2 from the germline V gene are SGHRS and YFSETQ. Between the trimmed V and J ends, which lost 4 bases and 3 bases, there was a span of 17 bases. DNA of the CDR3: TGCGCCAGCAGCACGGACAGACCGGGGTACTACGAGCAGTACTTC. As protein: CASSTDRPGYYEQYF.

Note on this clone: This sample includes further DNA sequences coding for the same CDR3. The chain joins TRBV5-4 to TRBJ2-5; D possibly corresponds to TRBD2 (6 bases). The CDR3 is made up of 13 amino acids. Between the trimmed V and J ends, which lost 0 bases and 4 bases, there was a span of 7 bases. Germline V gives CDR1 SGHNT, CDR2 YYREEE (reference sequence). The CDR3 DNA sequence: TGTGCCAGCAGCTTGGGGGGAGGAGAGACCCAGTACTTC. This translates into CASSLGGGETQYF.

J is TRBJ1-5 and V is TRBV19, with a possible D match to TRBD1 (5 bases). This CDR3 comprises 13 residues. The V gene lost 11 bases and the J gene lost 0 bases, with 11 bases spanning the gap. CDR1 and CDR2 from the germline V gene are LNHDA and SQIVND (reference sequence). CDR3 sequence reads: CAVGDYSNQPQHF. The CDR3 DNA reads TGTGCCGTAGGGGACTATAGCAATCAGCCCCAGCATTTT.

CDR3 bases: TGTGCCAGCAGCCACGGACAGCACGCACTGAGGGAGCAGTACTTC. The encoded protein is CASSHGQHALREQYF. The chain is built from TRBV14 and TRBJ2-7; tentatively, D is TRBD1 (6 bases). Trimming stripped 3 bases from V and 7 bases from J, with 19 bases between. This CDR3 has 15 residues. The germline gives CDR1 SGHDN, CDR2 FVKESK.

This chain joins TRBV7-9 and TRBJ1-4, with TRBD1 as a possible D gene (5 bases). This CDR3 is built from 15 residues. CDR1 is SEHNR, CDR2 FQNEAQ, per germline (reference sequence). V lost 3 bases, J lost 5 bases, and 13 bases lay in between. CDR3 nucleotide sequence: TGTGCCAGCAGCTTGGGGACTCCCCCGAATGAAAAACTGTTTTTT. Translation gives CASSLGTPPNEKLFF.

Worth noting for this clone: The same CDR3 also results from other DNA sequences found in this sample. The chain has TRBV2 and TRBJ1-4; perhaps TRBD1 as D (5 bases). Trimming cost V 3 bases and J 5 bases, with 10 bases left between them. Germline values: CDR1 SNHLY, CDR2 FYNNEI. There are 14 residues in the CDR3. In DNA, the CDR3 is TGTGCCAGCAGTGAGGGACGTAGGAATGAAAAACTGTTTTTT. Protein sequence: CASSEGRRNEKLFF.

The rearrangement links TRBV27 to TRBJ1-5; a weak D match, TRBD1 (5 bases). Trimming shortened V by 2 bases and J by 9 bases, and 14 bases separated the two germline ends. CDR1 and CDR2 from the germline V gene are MNHEY and SMNVEV (reference sequence). The CDR3 runs to 14 residues. The CDR3 reads CASSLRHRGRPQHF. The CDR3 DNA reads TGTGCCAGCAGTTTACGACATCGGGGGAGGCCCCAGCATTTT.

The chain joins TRBV5-6 to TRBJ2-3, with D perhaps matching TRBD2 (6 bases). V was clipped by 4 bases and J by 7 bases, with 16 bases between them. The germline V gene has CDR1 SGHDT and CDR2 YYEEEE. The CDR3 loop spans 14 amino acids. The CDR3 loop reads CASSQPGLLHTQYF. The DNA for the CDR3 is TGTGCCAGCAGCCAGCCGGGACTCCTCCATACGCAGTATTTT.

The chain combines TRBV5-1 with TRBJ2-5, with 11 bases matching TRBD2. Losses at the gene ends were 3 bases for V and 4 bases for J; bases not matched to a gene: 8. Germline V gene data show CDR1 as SGHRS and CDR2 as YFSETQ. This CDR3 region has 16 residues. The CDR3 DNA follows: TGCGCCAGCAGCTCTGGACTAGCGGGTGCCTTAGAGACCCAGTACTTC. Translation: CASSSGLAGALETQYF.

The chain joins TRBV6-5 to TRBJ2-7; either TRBD1 or TRBD2 may supply D (5 bases each). Per germline, CDR1 MNHEY and CDR2 SVGAGI. V was trimmed by 4 bases and J by 4 bases, leaving 17 bases between them. This CDR3 region has 15 residues. This chain's CDR3 is CASSLQDPPGYEQYF. Written as DNA, the CDR3 is TGTGCCAGCAGTTTACAGGACCCGCCGGGGTACGAGCAGTACTTC.

This chain uses TRBV6-5 with TRBJ1-5; no firm D call. The CDR3 has 13 amino acids. The germline gives CDR1 MNHEY, CDR2 SVGAGI. The V end lost 6 bases, the J end lost 7 bases, and 13 bases lay between the germline ends. The CDR3 coding sequence is TGTGCCAGCAGGGCCCAAAACGGGCAGCCCCAGCATTTT. Translated, it gives CASRAQNGQPQHF.

The V call is TRBV10-2, the J call TRBJ1-5; D perhaps matches TRBD1 (5 bases). The CDR3 is made up of 15 amino acids. The germline CDR1 and CDR2 sequences are WSHSY and SAAADI. Between the trimmed V and J ends, which lost 11 bases and 6 bases, there was a span of 23 bases. As DNA, the CDR3 is TGCGCCGCTTCCGACACGGGACTCCCTGGTCAGCCCCAGCATTTT. Translating it yields CAASDTGLPGQPQHF.

V gene TRBV12-2 combines with J gene TRBJ1-3. TRBV12-2 is reported as a pseudogene. This CDR3 comprises 14 residues. The CDR3 DNA is TGTGCAAGTCGCTTAGGAAAGGAGGGAAACACCATATATTTT. Translation: CASRLGKEGNTIYF.

This clone was found once. The chain couples TRBV9 to TRBJ2-2; TRBD2 aligns across 13 bases. This CDR3 has 18 amino acids. Germline lookup yields CDR1 SGDLS and CDR2 YYNGEE. The J segment lost 5 bases and the V segment lost 3 bases, leaving 10 bases of the junction unmatched. CDR3 loop: CASSAPSGLAGVTGELFF. CDR3 DNA sequence: TGTGCCAGCAGCGCCCCCTCAGGACTAGCGGGAGTAACCGGGGAGCTGTTTTTT.

The rearrangement joins TRBV5-1 to TRBJ2-7; unclear D gene. This CDR3 has 12 residues. The V end lost 2 bases, the J end lost 2 bases, and 5 bases lay between the germline ends. Per the germline V gene, CDR1 is SGHRS and CDR2 is YFSETQ. The CDR3 DNA sequence: TGCGCCAGCAGCTTAAGTACCTACGAGCAGTACTTC. Translating it yields CASSLSTYEQYF.

The CDR3 DNA reads TGTGCCAGCAGCGTAGCCCCTCGGTTGAACACTGAAGCTTTCTTT. Translating it yields CASSVAPRLNTEAFF. J is TRBJ1-1 and V is TRBV9; the D is unclear. Germline CDR1 is SGDLS and CDR2 is YYNGEE. The V end was cut by 0 bases, the J end by 0 bases, with 9 bases between. This CDR3 has 15 residues.

CDR3 nucleotides: TGTGCCATCAGTGGCGGACACATTGGAATGGACGAGCAGTACTTC. Protein product: CAISGGHIGMDEQYF. The chain uses TRBV10-3 and TRBJ2-7; tentative D call: TRBD1 (5 bases). The CDR3 covers 15 residues. V was clipped by 4 bases and J by 5 bases, with 18 bases between them. Germline CDR1 ENHRY, CDR2 SYGVKD.

The gene calls are TRBV5-1 and TRBJ2-3, with 10 bases that match TRBD2. The length of the CDR3 is 14 residues. The germline gives CDR1 SGHRS, CDR2 YFSETQ. V gave up 7 bases and J gave up 3 bases; unmatched junction bases: 5. The CDR3 reads CASSSGSQTDTQYF. The CDR3 nucleotides are TGCGCCAGCTCTAGCGGGAGCCAAACAGATACGCAGTATTTT.

The rearrangement joins TRBV6-6 to TRBJ1-2; unclear D gene. Trimming took off 2 bases at V and 1 base at J, with 8 bases between the two ends. CDR1 is MNHNY, CDR2 SVGAGI, per germline (reference sequence). The CDR3 has 14 amino acids. The CDR3 loop reads CASSYLGFNYGYTF. The CDR3 nucleotides read TGTGCCAGCAGTTACCTAGGGTTTAACTATGGCTACACCTTC.

The chain joins TRBV7-2 to TRBJ2-1; either TRBD1 or TRBD2 may supply D (5 bases each). The CDR3 loop spans 15 amino acids. Germline V gene lookup returns CDR1 SGHTA and CDR2 FQGNSA. The V and J ends lost 5 bases and 2 bases respectively, with 13 bases between them. CDR3 sequence: CASSLGPPTYNEQFF. In nucleotides, the CDR3 is TGTGCCAGCAGCCTGGGACCACCCACCTACAATGAGCAGTTCTTC.